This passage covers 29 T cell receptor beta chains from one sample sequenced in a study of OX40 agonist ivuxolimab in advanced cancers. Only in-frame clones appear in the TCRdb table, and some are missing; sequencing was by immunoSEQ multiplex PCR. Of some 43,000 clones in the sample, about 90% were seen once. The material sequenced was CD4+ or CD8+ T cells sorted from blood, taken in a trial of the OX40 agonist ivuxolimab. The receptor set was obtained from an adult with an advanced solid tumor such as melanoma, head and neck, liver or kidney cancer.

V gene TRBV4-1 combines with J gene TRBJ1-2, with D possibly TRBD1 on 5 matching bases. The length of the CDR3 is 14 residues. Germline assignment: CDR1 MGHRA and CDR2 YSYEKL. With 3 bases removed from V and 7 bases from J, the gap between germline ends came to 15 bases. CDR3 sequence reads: CASSHTTEMFGYTF. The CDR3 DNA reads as TGCGCCAGCAGCCACACGACAGAAATGTTTGGCTACACCTTC.

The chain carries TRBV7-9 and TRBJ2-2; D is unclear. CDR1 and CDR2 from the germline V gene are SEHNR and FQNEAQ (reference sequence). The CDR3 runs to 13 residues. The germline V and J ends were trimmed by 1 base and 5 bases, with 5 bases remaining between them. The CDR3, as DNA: TGTGCCAGCAGCTTAGAAGGGACCGGGGAGCTGTTTTTT. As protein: CASSLEGTGELFF.

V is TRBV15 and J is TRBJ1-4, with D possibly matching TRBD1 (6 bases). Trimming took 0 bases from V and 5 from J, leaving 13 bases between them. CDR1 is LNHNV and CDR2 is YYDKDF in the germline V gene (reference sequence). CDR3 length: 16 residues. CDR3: CATSRDWGAGNEKLFF. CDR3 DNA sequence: TGTGCCACCAGCAGAGATTGGGGGGCAGGGAATGAAAAACTGTTTTTT.

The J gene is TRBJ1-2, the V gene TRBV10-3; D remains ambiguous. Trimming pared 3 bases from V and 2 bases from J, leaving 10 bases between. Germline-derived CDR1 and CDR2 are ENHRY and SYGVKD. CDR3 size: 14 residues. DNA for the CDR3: TGTGCCATCAGTGAAGGCCCAGCAAACTATGGCTACACCTTC. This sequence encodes CAISEGPANYGYTF.

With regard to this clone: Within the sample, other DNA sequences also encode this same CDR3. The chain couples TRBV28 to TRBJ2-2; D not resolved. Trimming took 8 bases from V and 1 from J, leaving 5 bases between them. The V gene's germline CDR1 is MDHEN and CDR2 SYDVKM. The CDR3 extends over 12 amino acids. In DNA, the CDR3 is TGTGCCAGCTCGAGGAACACCGGGGAGCTGTTTTTT. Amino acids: CASSRNTGELFF.

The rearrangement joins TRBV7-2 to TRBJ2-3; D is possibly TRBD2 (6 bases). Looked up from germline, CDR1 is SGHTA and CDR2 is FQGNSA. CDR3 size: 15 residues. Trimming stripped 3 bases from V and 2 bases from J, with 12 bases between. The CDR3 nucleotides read TGTGCCAGCAGCTTTGAGCGGGTAATCACAGATACGCAGTATTTT. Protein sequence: CASSFERVITDTQYF. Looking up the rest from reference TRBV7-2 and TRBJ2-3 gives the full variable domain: GAGVSQSPSNKVTEKGKDVELRCDPISGHTALYWYRQSLGQGLEFLIYFQGNSAPDKSGLPSDRFSAERTGGSVSTLTIQRTQQEDSAVYLCASSFERVITDTQYFGPGTRLTVL.

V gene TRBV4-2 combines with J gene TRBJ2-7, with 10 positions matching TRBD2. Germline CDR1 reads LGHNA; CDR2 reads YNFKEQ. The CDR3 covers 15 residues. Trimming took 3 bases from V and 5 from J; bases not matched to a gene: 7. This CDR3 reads CASSQEAGGRDEQYF. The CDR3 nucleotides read TGTGCCAGCAGCCAGGAAGCGGGAGGGCGGGACGAGCAGTACTTC.

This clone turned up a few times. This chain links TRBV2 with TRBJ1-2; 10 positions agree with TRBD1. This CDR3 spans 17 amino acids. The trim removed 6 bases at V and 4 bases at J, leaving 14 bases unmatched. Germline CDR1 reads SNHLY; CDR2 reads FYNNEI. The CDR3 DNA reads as TGTGCCAGCAGCCCCGGGACAGGGGACTTTCGGCGCTATGGCTACACCTTC. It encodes CASSPGTGDFRRYGYTF. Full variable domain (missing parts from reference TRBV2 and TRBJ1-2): EPEVTQTPSHQVTQMGQEVILRCVPISNHLYFYWYRQILGQKVEFLVSFYNNEISEKSEIFDDQFSVERPDGSNFTLKIRSTKLEDSAMYFCASSPGTGDFRRYGYTFGSGTRLTVV.

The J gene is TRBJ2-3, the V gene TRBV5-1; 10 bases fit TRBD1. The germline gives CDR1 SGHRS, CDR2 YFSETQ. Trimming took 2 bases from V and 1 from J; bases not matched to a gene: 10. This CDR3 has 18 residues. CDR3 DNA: TGCGCCAGCAGCTTAACCCCGGCCGGGACAGGGGGCACAGATACGCAGTATTTT. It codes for CASSLTPAGTGGTDTQYF.

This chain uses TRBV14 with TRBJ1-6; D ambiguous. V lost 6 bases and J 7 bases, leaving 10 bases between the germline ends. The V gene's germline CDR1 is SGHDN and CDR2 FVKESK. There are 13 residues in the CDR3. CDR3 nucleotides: TGTGCCAGCAGGATGACCGTAAATTCACCCCTCCACTTT. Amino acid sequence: CASRMTVNSPLHF. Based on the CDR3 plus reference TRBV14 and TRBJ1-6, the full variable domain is EAGVTQFPSHSVIEKGQTVTLRCDPISGHDNLYWYRRVMGKEIKFLLHFVKESKQDESGMPNNRFLAERTGGTYSTLKVQPAELEDSGVYFCASRMTVNSPLHFGNGTRLTVT.

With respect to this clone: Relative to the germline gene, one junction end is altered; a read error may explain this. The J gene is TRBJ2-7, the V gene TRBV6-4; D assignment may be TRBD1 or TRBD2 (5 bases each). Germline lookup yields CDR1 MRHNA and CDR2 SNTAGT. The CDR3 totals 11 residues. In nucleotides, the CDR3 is TGTGCCAGCAGGGGGACCGGACCGGTCCACTTC. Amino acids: CASRGTGPVHF.

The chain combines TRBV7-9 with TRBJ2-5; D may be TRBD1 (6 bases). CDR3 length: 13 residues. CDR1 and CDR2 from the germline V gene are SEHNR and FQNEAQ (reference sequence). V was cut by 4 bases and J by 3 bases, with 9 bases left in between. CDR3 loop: CASSSAGEETQYF. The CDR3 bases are TGTGCCAGCAGCTCAGCAGGGGAAGAGACCCAGTACTTC.

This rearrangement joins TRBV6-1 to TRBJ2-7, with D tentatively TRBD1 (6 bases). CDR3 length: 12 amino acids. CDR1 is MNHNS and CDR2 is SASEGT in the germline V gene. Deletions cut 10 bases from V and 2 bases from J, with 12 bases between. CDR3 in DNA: TGTGCCACGGGCAGGGGACCCTACGAGCAGTACTTC. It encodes CATGRGPYEQYF.

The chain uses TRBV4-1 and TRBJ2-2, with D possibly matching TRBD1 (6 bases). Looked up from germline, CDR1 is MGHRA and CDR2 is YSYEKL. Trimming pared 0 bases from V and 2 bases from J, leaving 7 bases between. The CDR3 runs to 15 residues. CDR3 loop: CASSQETGNTGELFF. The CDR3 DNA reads TGCGCCAGCAGCCAAGAGACAGGCAACACCGGGGAGCTGTTTTTT.

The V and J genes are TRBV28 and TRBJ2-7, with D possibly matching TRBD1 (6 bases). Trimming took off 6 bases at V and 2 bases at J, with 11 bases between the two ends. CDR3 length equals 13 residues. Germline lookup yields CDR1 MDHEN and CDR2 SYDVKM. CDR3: CASSSGATYEQYF. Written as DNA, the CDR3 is TGTGCCAGCAGCTCAGGGGCGACCTACGAGCAGTACTTC.

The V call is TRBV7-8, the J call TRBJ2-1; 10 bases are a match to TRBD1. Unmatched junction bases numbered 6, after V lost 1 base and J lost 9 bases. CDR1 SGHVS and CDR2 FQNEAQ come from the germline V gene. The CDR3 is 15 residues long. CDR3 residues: CASSLEGQGPGEQFF. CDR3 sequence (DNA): TGTGCCAGCAGCTTAGAGGGACAGGGGCCTGGTGAGCAGTTCTTC.

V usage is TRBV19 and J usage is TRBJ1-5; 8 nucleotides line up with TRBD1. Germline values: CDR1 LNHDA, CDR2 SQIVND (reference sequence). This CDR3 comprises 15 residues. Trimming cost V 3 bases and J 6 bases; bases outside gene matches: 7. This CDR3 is CASSMFDRGSQPQHF. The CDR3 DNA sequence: TGTGCCAGTAGTATGTTTGACAGGGGATCTCAGCCCCAGCATTTT.

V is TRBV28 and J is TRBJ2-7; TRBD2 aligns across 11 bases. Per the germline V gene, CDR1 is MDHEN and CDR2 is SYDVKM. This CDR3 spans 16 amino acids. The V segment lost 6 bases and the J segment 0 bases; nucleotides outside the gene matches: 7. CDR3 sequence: CASSPQLAGVSYEQYF. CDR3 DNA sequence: TGTGCCAGCAGCCCACAACTAGCGGGGGTCTCCTACGAGCAGTACTTC.

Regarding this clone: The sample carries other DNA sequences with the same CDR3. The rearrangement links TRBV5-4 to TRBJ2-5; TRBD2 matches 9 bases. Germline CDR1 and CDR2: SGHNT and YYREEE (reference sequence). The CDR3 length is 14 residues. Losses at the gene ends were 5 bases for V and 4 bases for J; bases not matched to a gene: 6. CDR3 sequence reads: CASSLAGVGETQYF. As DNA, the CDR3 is TGTGCCAGCAGTTTAGCGGGAGTGGGAGAGACCCAGTACTTC.

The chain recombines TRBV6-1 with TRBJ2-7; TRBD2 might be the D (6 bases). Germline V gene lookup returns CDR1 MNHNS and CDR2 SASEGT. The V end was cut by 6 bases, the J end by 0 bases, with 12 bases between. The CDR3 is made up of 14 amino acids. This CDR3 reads CASRNGGSSYEQYF. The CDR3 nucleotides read TGTGCCAGCAGGAACGGGGGAAGCTCCTACGAGCAGTACTTC.

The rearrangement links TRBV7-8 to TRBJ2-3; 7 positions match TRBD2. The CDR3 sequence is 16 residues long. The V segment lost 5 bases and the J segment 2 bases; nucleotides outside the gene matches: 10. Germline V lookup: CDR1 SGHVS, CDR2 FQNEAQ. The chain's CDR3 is CASSLTGLADTDTQYF. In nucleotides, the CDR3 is TGTGCCAGCAGCCTAACAGGCCTAGCGGACACAGATACGCAGTATTTT.

The CDR3 sequence: CASSMGTSGGANQETQYF. The CDR3 DNA reads as TGTGCCAGCAGCATGGGGACTAGCGGGGGGGCGAACCAAGAGACCCAGTACTTC. This rearrangement joins TRBV9 to TRBJ2-5; 16 nucleotides agree with TRBD2. V lost 4 bases and J lost 0; bases outside the gene matches: 6. The length of the CDR3 is 18 residues. From germline, CDR1 is SGDLS and CDR2 YYNGEE.

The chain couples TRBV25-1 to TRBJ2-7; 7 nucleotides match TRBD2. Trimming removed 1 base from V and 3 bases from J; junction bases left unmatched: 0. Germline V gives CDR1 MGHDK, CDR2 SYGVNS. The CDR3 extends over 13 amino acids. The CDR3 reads CASSESSGYEQYF. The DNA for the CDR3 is TGTGCCAGCAGTGAATCTAGCGGCTACGAGCAGTACTTC.

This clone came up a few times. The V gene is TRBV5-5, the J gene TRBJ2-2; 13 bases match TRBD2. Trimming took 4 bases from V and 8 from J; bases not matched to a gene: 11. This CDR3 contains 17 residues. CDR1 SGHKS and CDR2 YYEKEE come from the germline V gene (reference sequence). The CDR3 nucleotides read TGTGCCAGCAGCCCCCGGACTAGCGGGGGAGTGTCTGGGGAGCTGTTTTTT. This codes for CASSPRTSGGVSGELFF.

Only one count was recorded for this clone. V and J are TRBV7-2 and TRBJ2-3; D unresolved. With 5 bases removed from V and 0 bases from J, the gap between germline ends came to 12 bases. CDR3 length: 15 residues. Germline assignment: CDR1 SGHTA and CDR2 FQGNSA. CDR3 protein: CASSAEFWSTDTQYF. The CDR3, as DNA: TGTGCCAGCAGCGCTGAGTTTTGGAGCACAGATACGCAGTATTTT.

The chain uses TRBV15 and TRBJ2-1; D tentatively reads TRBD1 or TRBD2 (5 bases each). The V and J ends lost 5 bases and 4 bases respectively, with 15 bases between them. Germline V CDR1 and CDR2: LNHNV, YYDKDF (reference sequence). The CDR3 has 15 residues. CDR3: CATSAYPGTYNEQFF. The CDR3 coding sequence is TGTGCCACCAGCGCCTACCCTGGGACGTACAATGAGCAGTTCTTC.

DNA of the CDR3: TGTGCCAGCAGCCAAGGGACAGCCGTGGGCTACACCTTC. Its protein product is CASSQGTAVGYTF. The chain couples TRBV14 to TRBJ1-2; perhaps TRBD1 as D (6 bases). Deletions cut 1 base from V and 8 bases from J, with 11 bases between. Germline V CDR1 and CDR2: SGHDN, FVKESK. The CDR3 spans 13 residues.

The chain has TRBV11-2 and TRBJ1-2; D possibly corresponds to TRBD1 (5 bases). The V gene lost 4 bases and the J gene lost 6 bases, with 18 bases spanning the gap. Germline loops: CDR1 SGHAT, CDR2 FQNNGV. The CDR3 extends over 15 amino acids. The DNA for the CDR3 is TGTGCCAGCAGCTCCCCCTCCCGGCTGGGGGATGGCTACACCTTC. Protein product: CASSSPSRLGDGYTF.

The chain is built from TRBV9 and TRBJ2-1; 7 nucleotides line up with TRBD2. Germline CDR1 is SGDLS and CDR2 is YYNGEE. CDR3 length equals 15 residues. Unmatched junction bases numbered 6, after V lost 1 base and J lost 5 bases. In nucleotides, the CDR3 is TGTGCCAGCAGCGTAACCCCGGGGGGAAACAATGAGCAGTTCTTC. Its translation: CASSVTPGGNNEQFF.